This paragraph reports one T cell receptor beta chain. The antigen remains unidentified. This entry belongs to a study of blood T cells in healthy people across ages. In the study overall: About one barcoded beta molecule per two T cells came from capture by template switching. The study, taken as a whole, reports: Long-lived donors had more naive CD4+ cells and higher diversity than aged donors.

Each sample yielded at least 6 micrograms of PBMC total RNA. With a J-beta primer mix and a sample-barcoded 5' primer, a second PCR ran about 7 to 11 cycles. TCRdb reprocessed the 5' RACE reads via MiXCR and lists one record per CDR3 protein. The table includes 540,000 or so distinct CDR3 sequences, 40% to 55% detected once. The CDR3 spans 16 residues. J was trimmed by 3 bases and V by 4 bases; bases with no gene match: 12. Germline assignment: CDR1 SGHRS and CDR2 YFSETQ. The specimen was blood. The chain carries TRBV5-1 and TRBJ2-5; TRBD1 agrees at 7 bases. The sequence came from a man at least 80 years old in good health. CDR3: CASSKSSGTEKETQYF. CDR3 nucleotides: TGCGCCAGCAGCAAATCCTCCGGGACAGAAAAAGAGACCCAGTACTTC.